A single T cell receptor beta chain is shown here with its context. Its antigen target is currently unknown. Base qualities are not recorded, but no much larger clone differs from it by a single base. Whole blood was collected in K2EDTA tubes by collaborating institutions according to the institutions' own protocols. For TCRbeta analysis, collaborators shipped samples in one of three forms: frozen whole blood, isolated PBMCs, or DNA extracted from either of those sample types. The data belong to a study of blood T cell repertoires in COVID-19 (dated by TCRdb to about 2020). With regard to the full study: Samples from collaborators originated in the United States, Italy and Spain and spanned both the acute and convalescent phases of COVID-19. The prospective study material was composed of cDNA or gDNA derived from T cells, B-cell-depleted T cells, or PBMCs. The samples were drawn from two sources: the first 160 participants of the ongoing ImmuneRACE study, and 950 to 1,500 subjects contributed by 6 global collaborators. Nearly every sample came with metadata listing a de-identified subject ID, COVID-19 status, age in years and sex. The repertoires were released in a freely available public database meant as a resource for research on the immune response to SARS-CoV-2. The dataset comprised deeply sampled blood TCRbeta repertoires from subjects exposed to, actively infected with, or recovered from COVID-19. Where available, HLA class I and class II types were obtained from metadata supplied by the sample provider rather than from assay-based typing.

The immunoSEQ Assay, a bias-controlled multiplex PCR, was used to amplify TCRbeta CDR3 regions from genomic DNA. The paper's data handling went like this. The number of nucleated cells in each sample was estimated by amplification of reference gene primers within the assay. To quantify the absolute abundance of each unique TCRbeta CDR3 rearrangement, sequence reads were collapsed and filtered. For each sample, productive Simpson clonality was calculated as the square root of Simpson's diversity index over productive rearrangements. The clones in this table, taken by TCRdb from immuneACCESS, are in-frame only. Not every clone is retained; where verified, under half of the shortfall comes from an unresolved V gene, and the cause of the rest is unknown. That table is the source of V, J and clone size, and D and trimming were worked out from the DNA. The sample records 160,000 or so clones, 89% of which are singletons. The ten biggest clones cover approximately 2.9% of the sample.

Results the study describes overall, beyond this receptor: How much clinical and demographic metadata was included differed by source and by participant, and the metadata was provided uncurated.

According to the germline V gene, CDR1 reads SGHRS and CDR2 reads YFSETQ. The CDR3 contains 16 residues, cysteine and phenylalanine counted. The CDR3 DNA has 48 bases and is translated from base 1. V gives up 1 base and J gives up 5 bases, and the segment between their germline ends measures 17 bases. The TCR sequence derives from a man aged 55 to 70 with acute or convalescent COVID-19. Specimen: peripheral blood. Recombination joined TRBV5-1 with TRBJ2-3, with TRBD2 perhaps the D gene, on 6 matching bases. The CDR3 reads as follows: CASSLPAGKAGDTQYF. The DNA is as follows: TGCGCCAGCAGCTTGCCAGCGGGCAAGGCGGGAGATACGCAGTATTTT.